This TCR beta chain appears in the sequencing data of a study of control samples from healthy donors and cancer patients. Repertoires were generated with immunoSEQ multiplex PCR, while TCRdb's copy carries only in-frame clones and drops some. The sample has around 170,000 clones, about 90% seen once. This CDR3 comprises 14 residues. Germline V gene lookup returns CDR1 SQVTM and CDR2 ANQGSEA. The V segment lost 6 bases and the J segment 6 bases; nucleotides outside the gene matches: 11. The sequence came from a woman younger than 45 in good health. The material sequenced was blood. The V and J genes are TRBV29-1 and TRBJ1-5, with 7 bases matching TRBD1. This CDR3 is CSVVWEGAGQPQHF. CDR3 sequence (DNA): TGCAGCGTGGTTTGGGAGGGGGCAGGTCAGCCCCAGCATTTT.